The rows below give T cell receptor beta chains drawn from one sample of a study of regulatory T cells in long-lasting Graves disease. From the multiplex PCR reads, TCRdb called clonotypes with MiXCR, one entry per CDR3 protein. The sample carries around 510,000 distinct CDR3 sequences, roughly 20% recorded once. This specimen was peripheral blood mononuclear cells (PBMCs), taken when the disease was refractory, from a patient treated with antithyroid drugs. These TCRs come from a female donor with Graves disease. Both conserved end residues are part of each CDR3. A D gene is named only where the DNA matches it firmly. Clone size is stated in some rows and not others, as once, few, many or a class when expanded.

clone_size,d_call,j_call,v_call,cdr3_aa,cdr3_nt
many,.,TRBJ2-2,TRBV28,CASSPKALTIFRGELFF,TGTGCCAGCAGTCCCAAGGCCCTAACTATATTCCGCGGGGAGCTGTTTTTT
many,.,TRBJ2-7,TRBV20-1,CSASSGGPYEQYF,TGCAGTGCTAGCTCGGGCGGCCCCTACGAGCAGTACTTC
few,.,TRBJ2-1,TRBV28,CASSFRDPLREQFF,TGTGCCAGCAGTTTCCGGGACCCCCTCCGTGAGCAGTTCTTC
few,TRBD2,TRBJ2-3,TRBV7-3,CASSSNLGLLSRGTQYF,TGTGCCAGCAGCTCAAACCTGGGACTACTCTCCCGAGGCACGCAGTATTTT
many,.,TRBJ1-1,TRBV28,CASSFPSWITEAFF,TGTGCCAGCAGTTTTCCCAGTTGGATCACTGAAGCTTTCTTT
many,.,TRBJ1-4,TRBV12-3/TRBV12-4,CASSLGGLNEKLFF,TGTGCCAGCAGTTTGGGGGGCCTTAATGAAAAACTGTTTTTT
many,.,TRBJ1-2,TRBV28,CATRQTNYGYTF,TGTGCCACCCGACAGACCAACTATGGCTACACCTTC
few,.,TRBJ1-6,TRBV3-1,CASSQGGRWTDSPLHF,TGTGCCAGCAGCCAAGGGGGCAGGTGGACGGATTCACCCCTCCACTTT
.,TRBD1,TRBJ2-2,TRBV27,CASSYGTGREVPGELFF,TGTGCCAGCAGTTATGGGACAGGGCGAGAAGTTCCCGGGGAGCTGTTTTTT
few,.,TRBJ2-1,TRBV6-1,CASSDNIYNEQFF,TGTGCCAGCAGTGATAACATCTACAATGAGCAGTTCTTC
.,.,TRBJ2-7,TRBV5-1,CASRDFSSGALWAQYF,TGCGCCAGCAGAGACTTTTCCTCAGGGGCCCTCTGGGCGCAGTACTTC
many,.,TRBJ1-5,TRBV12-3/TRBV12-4,CASSPSDNQPQHF,TGTGCCAGCAGTCCCTCAGATAATCAGCCCCAGCATTTT
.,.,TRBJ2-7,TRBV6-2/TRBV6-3,CASSERSSLPYEQYF,TGTGCCAGCAGTGAACGGTCTAGTCTTCCCTACGAGCAGTACTTC
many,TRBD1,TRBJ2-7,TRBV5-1,CASSPWTGAYEQYF,TGCGCCAGCAGCCCCTGGACAGGGGCTTACGAGCAGTACTTC